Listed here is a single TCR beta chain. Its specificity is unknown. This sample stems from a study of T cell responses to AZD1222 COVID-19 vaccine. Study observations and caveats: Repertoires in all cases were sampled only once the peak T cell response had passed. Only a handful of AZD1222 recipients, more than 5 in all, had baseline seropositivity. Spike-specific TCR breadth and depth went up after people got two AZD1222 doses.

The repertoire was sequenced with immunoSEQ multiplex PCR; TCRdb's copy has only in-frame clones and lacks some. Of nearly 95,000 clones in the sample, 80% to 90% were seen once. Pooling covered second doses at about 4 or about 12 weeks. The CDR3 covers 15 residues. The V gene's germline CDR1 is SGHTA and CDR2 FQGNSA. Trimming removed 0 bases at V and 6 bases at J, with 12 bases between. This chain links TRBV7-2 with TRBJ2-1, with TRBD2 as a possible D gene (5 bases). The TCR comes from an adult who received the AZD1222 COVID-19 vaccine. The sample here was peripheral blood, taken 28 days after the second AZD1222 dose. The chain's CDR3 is CASSLARPAGNEQFF. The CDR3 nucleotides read TGTGCCAGCAGCTTAGCGAGACCGGCGGGCAATGAGCAGTTCTTC.